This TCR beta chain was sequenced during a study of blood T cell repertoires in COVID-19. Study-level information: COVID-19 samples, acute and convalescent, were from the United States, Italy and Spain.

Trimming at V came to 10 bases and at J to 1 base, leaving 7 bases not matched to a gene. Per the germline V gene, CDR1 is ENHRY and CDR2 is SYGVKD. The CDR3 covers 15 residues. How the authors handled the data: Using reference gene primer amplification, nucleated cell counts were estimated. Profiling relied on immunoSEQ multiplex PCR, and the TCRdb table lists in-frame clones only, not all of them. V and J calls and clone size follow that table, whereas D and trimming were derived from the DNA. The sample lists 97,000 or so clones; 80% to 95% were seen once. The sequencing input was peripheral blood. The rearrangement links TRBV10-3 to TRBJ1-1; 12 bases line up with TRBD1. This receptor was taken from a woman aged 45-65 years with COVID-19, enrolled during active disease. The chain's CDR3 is CATRDRGLENTEAFF. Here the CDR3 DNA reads TGTGCCACCAGGGACAGGGGGCTTGAGAACACTGAAGCTTTCTTT.